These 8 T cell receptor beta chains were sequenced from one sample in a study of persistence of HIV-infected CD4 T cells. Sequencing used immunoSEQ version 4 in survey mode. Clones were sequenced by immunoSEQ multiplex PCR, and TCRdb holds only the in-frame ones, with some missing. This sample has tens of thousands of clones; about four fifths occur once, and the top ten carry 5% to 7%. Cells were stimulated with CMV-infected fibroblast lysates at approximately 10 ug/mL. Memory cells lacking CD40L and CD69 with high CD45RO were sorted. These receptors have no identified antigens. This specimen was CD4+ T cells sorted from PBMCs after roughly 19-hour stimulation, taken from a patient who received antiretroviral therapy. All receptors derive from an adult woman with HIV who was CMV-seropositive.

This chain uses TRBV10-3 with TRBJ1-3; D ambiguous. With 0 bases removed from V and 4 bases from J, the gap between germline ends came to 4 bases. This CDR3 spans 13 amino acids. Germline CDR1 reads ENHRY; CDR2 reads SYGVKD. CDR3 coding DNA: TGTGCCATCAGTGAGTCGAGGGGAAACACCATATATTTT. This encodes CAISESRGNTIYF.

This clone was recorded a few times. The DNA of the CDR3 is TGTGCCAGCAGCATCGGGACAGGGGGAGAAAAACTGTTTTTT. It specifies CASSIGTGGEKLFF. The rearrangement uses TRBV7-6 and TRBJ1-4, with 11 bases lining up with TRBD1. V was pared by 5 bases and J by 8 bases, with 4 bases of the junction left unmatched. This CDR3 has 14 amino acids. Germline values: CDR1 SGHVS, CDR2 FNYEAQ.

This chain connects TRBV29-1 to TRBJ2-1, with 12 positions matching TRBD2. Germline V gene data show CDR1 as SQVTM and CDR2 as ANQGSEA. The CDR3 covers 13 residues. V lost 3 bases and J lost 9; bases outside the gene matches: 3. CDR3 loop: CSVEPSGGGEQFF. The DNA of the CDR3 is TGCAGCGTTGAGCCTAGCGGGGGGGGTGAGCAGTTCTTC.

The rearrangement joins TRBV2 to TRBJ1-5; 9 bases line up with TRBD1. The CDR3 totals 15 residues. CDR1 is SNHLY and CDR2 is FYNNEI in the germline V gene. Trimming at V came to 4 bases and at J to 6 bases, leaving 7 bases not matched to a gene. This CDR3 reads CASSAQTGGGQPQHF. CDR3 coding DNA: TGTGCCAGCAGTGCACAAACAGGGGGCGGTCAGCCCCAGCATTTT.

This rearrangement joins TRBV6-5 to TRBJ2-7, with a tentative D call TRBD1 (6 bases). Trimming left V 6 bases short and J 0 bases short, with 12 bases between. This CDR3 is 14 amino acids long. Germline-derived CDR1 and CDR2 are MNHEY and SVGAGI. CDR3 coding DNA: TGTGCCAGCAGCCAGGGGCGGAACTCCTACGAGCAGTACTTC. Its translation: CASSQGRNSYEQYF.

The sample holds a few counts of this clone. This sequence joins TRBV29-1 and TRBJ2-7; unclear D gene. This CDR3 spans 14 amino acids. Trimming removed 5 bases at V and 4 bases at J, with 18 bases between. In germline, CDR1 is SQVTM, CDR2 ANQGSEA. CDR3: CSVSLGTDIYEQYF. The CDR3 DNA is TGCAGCGTTAGTCTCGGTACAGACATATACGAGCAGTACTTC.

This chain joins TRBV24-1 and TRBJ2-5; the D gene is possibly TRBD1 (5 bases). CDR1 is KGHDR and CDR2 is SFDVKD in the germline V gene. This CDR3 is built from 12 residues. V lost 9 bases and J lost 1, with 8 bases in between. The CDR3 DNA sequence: TGTGCCACCGCGGACACCCAAGAGACCCAGTACTTC. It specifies CATADTQETQYF.

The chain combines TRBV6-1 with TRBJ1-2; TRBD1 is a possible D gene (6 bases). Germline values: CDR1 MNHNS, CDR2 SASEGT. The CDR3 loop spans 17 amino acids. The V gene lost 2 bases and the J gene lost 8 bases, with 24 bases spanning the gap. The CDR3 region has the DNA TGTGCCAGCAGTGAATCGCCGGACAGAGCCTTCTTTAAAGGCTACACCTTC. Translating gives CASSESPDRAFFKGYTF.